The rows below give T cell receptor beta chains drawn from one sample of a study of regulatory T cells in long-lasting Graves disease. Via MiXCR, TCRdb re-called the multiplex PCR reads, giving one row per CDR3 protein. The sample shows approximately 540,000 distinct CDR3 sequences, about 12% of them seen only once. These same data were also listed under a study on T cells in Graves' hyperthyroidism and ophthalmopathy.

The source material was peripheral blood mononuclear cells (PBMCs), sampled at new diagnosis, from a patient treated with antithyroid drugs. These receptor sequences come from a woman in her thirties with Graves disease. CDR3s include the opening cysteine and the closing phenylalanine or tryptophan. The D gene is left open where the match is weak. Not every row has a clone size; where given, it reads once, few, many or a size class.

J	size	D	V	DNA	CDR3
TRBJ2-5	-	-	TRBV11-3	TGTGCCAGCAGTTATACTAGCTTTGGGACCCAGTACTTC	CASSYTSFGTQYF
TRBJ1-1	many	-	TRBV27	TGTGCCAGCAGTTTAGCCTCGGGGGTAGACGAAGCTTTCTTT	CASSLASGVDEAFF
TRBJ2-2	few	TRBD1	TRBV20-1	TGCAGTGCTAGTAGCCCGGGACAGGGGGCCGGGGAGCTGTTTTTT	CSASSPGQGAGELFF
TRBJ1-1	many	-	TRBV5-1	TGCGCCAGCAGCTCGCCGAACGGACAGATCAACACTGAAGCTTTCTTT	CASSSPNGQINTEAFF
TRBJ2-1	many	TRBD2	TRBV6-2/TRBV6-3	TGTGCCAGCAGTTATGGGAGGGCTCACTCCTACAATGAGCAGTTCTTC	CASSYGRAHSYNEQFF
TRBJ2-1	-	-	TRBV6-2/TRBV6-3	TGTGCCAGCAGTTACAGTCAGTTCCGTACGCATGAGCAGTTCTTC	CASSYSQFRTHEQFF
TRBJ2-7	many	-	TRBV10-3	TGTGCCATCAGTGAGTCGAACCTTTTCCCCTACGAGCAGTACTTC	CAISESNLFPYEQYF
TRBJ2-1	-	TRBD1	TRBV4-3	TGCGCCAGCAGCCAAGGGACAGGGCAGTACAATGAGCAGTTCTTC	CASSQGTGQYNEQFF
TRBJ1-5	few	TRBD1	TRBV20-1	TGCAGTGCGAGACAGGGGGCTTTTCAGCCCCAGCATTTT	CSARQGAFQPQHF
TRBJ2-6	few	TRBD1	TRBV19	TGTGCCAGTTCGGGACAGGCGAGCTCTGGGGCCAACGTCCTGACTTTC	CASSGQASSGANVLTF
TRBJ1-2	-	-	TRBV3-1	TGTGCCAGCAGCCATCATGGGACGGCTACTAACTATGGCTACACCTTC	CASSHHGTATNYGYTF
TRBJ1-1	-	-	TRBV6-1	TGTGCCACGGGGACTGAAGCTTTCTTT	CATGTEAFF
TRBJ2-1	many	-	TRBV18	TGTGCCAGCTCACCTATTCTTCAGGGAGGTCCCTACAATGAGCAGTTCTTC	CASSPILQGGPYNEQFF
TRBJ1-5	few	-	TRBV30	TGTGCCTGGAGTCAACAACTCAGCTTTCAGCCCCAGCATTTT	CAWSQQLSFQPQHF
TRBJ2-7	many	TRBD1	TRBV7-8	TGTGCCAGCAGCTTAGGCAGGGGGCGTCTCTACGAGCAGTACTTC	CASSLGRGRLYEQYF
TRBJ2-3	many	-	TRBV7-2	TGTGCCAGCTCAGTTGCGACAGTCGGCACAGATACGCAGTATTTT	CASSVATVGTDTQYF
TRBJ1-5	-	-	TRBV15	TGTGCCACCAGCAGACAGGACATGGGGGTCCCCTATAGCAATCAGCCCCAGCATTTT	CATSRQDMGVPYSNQPQHF
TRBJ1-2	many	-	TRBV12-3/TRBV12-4	TGTGCCAGCACTGTAAGGGACCCAACTTATGGCTACACCTTC	CASTVRDPTYGYTF
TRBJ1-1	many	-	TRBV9	TGTGCCAGCAGCCCCGGGGAGAACACTGAAGCTTTCTTT	CASSPGENTEAFF
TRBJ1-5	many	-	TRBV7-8	TGTGCCAGCAGCTTAGCGGCCGGGGCACCCAATCAGCCCCAGCATTTT	CASSLAAGAPNQPQHF
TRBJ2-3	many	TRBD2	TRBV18	TGTGCCAGCTCACCCCGGGGTTCTGGACTAGCGACAGATACGCAGTATTTT	CASSPRGSGLATDTQYF
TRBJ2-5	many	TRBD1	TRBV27	TGTGCCAGCAGTTCCCTCCGGACAGGGGGGGAGACCCAGTACTTC	CASSSLRTGGETQYF
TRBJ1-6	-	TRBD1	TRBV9	TGTGCCAGCAGCGTACAGGGGGCTTCACCCCTCCACTTT	CASSVQGASPLHF
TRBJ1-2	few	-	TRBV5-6	TGTGCCAGCAGCGGTACAGTCAGTGCTGCCTATGGCTACACCTTC	CASSGTVSAAYGYTF
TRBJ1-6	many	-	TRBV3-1	TGTGCCAGCAGCCCCGGGAGGGGGAGAAATTCACCCCTCCACTTT	CASSPGRGRNSPLHF
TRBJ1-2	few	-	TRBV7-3	TGTGCCAGCAGCTTAGACGGGGCCGGCTATGGCTACACCTTC	CASSLDGAGYGYTF
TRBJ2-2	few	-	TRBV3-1	TGTGCCAGCAGCCGCGTTCAGGGCGTCGGGGAGCTGTTTTTT	CASSRVQGVGELFF
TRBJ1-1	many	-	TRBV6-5	TGTGCCAGCAGTTACTCGAACACCTTGAACACTGAAGCTTTCTTT	CASSYSNTLNTEAFF
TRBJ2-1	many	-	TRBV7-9	TGTGCCAGCAGCATCCGGGACGCCACCCGTAATGAGCAGTTCTTC	CASSIRDATRNEQFF
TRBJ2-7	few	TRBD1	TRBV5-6	TGTGCCAGCAGCCGGACAGGGGGCGGCTACGAGCAGTACTTC	CASSRTGGGYEQYF
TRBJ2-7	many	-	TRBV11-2	TGTGCCAGCAGACCACCGGGATCCACCCCCTACGAGCAGTACTTC	CASRPPGSTPYEQYF
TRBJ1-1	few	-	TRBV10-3	TGTGCCATCAGTGAGTCGGTGGGGGCAGGGAACACTGAAGCTTTCTTT	CAISESVGAGNTEAFF
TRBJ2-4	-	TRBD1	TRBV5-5	TGTGCCAGCAGCTTGGATTTTGACAGGGGGAATGACATTCAGTACTTC	CASSLDFDRGNDIQYF
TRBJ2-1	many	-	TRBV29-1	TGCAGCGTTGCCGACAATGAGCAGTTCTTC	CSVADNEQFF
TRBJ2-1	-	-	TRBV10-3	TGTGCCATCAGTGAAAGGGTAGCACGTGAGCAGTTCTTC	CAISERVAREQFF
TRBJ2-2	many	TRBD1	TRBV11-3	TGTGCCAGCAGCTCGTTACCGGGACAGGGGACCACCGGGGAGCTGTTTTTT	CASSSLPGQGTTGELFF
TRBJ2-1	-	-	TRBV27	TGTGCCAGCAGTTTAAGTTCGTTGTGGTCCTACAATGAGCAGTTCTTC	CASSLSSLWSYNEQFF
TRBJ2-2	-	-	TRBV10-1	TGCGCCAGCTCGACCGGGGAGCTGTTTTTT	CASSTGELFF
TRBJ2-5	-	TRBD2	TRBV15	TGTGCCACCAGCAGAGATATCACTAGCGGGAGACGCCAAGAGACCCAGTACTTC	CATSRDITSGRRQETQYF
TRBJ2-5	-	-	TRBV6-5	TGTGCCAGCAGTTACTCCGAGTACCGCGTTTGGGAGACCCAGTACTTC	CASSYSEYRVWETQYF
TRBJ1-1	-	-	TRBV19	TGTGCCAGCAGCAGATTCTCAACGGGCACTGAAGCTTTCTTT	CASSRFSTGTEAFF
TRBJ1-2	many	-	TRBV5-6	TGTGCCAGCAGCTCCCGTGGGGGCTACACCTTC	CASSSRGGYTF
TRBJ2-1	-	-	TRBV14	TGTGCCAGCAGCCAAGATCTTAAGGATGAGCAGTTCTTC	CASSQDLKDEQFF
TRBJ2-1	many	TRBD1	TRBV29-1	TGCAGCGTTGAAGACCCTTCCGGGACAGGGGGCATCGAGCAGTTCTTC	CSVEDPSGTGGIEQFF
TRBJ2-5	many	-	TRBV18	TGTGCCAGCTCACTACAGATTCAAGAGACCCAGTACTTC	CASSLQIQETQYF
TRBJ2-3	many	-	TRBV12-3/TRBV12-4	TGTGCCAGCAGTTTAGGCTTCAGAACAGATACGCAGTATTTT	CASSLGFRTDTQYF
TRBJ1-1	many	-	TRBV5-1	TGCGCCAGCAGCTTGGCTTTAGGGGGAGGTGGAACTGAAGCTTTCTTT	CASSLALGGGGTEAFF
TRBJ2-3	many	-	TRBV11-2	TGTGCCAGCAGCCTCCAGCCCACAGATACGCAGTATTTT	CASSLQPTDTQYF
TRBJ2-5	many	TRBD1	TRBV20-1	TGCAGCCCTACAGGGGGACCTTCTTTGACCCAGTACTTC	CSPTGGPSLTQYF
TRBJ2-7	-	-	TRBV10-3	TGTGCCATCAGTGAGTCTGGTATTACCTACGAGCAGTACTTC	CAISESGITYEQYF
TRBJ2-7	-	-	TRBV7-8	TGTGCCAGCAGCTTAGACACTTACTACGAGCAGTACTTC	CASSLDTYYEQYF
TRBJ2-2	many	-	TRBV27	TGTGCCAGCAGTTCAGGGCCGGGGGCGGCCGGGGAGCTGTTTTTT	CASSSGPGAAGELFF
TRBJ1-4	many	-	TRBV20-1	TGCAGTGCCAGAGCGGGTGGCAGCTCTAATGAAAAACTGTTTTTT	CSARAGGSSNEKLFF
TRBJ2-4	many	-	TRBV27	TGTGCCAGCAGTACCCGGACAGAGGCTAACATTCAGTACTTC	CASSTRTEANIQYF
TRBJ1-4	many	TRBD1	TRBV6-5	TGTGCCAGCAGTTACTCGGGGACAGGCCTTAATGAAAAACTGTTTTTT	CASSYSGTGLNEKLFF
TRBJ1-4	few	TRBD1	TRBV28	TGTGCCATCAAAGAAACCGGGACAGGGAATGAAAAACTGTTTTTT	CAIKETGTGNEKLFF
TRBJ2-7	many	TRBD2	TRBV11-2	TGTGCCAGCAGTTCTATAGCGGGAGGCACCTACGAGCAGTACTTC	CASSSIAGGTYEQYF
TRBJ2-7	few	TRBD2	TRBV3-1	TGTGCCAGCAGCACCGGACTAGCGGCACAGTACGAGCAGTACTTC	CASSTGLAAQYEQYF
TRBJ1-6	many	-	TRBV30	TGTGCCTGGAGTGTCCGATTTAATTCACCCCTCCACTTT	CAWSVRFNSPLHF
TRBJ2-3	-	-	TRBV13	TGTGCCAGCAGCGGCCCCTCGCGGGTGGGCACAGATACGCAGTATTTT	CASSGPSRVGTDTQYF